This TCR beta chain was identified in a study of cytomegalovirus exposure and HLA in healthy donors. Study details: Earlier work reported 95 million to 130 million unique TCR beta sequences from 150 million to 200 million T cells. General study results and limits: Near-uniform donor sequencing depth was presumed by presence/absence analyses. TCR beta sequences numbering around 15,000 were associated with HLA alleles at 0.05 false discovery rate in a later analysis.

A remark on this clone: Its specificity is not known.

Researchers ran the PCR with 60 Vbeta and 13 Jbeta primers. Generated by immunoSEQ multiplex PCR, the TCRdb table keeps only in-frame clones and is missing some. This table has more than 150,000 clones, 70% to 90% appearing once. It was healthy bone marrow donors who served as donors. CDR3 length equals 13 residues. The V end was cut by 4 bases, the J end by 4 bases, with 11 bases between. Germline loops: CDR1 SGHTA, CDR2 FQGTGA. This receptor was obtained from a woman under 30 in good health and CMV-seronegative. Sequenced: PBMCs. V usage is TRBV7-3 and J usage is TRBJ2-7, with D perhaps matching TRBD1 (5 bases). The CDR3 sequence: CASSSTSGYEQYF. The CDR3 coding sequence is TGTGCCAGCAGCTCCACGTCAGGGTACGAGCAGTACTTC.